This T cell receptor beta chain was captured in a study of molecular identifiers for immune sequencing clone quantification. Study conclusions and caveats: In naive cells, under 1% of molecules belonged to clones above 20 RNA copies, against over 99% in effector cells.

Library preparation followed earlier protocols using designated TCR primers. Via MiXCR, TCRdb re-called the PCR reads, giving one row per CDR3 protein. Among over 300,000 distinct CDR3 sequences listed, roughly a quarter were seen once. CD8+CD4-CCR7+CD45RA+ cells were sorted as naive CD8 T cells. This clonotype showed up many times. Its specificity is unknown. Trimming shortened V by 4 bases and J by 7 bases, and 6 bases separated the two germline ends. The CDR3 is 11 amino acids. Germline V gene sequence: CDR1 MDHEN, CDR2 SYDVKM. The chain uses TRBV28 and TRBJ2-3; D gene unclear. Specimen: naive CD8+ T cells from blood, with Jurkat cell RNA spiked in. The sample's subset: FACS-sorted CD8+CD4-CCR7+CD45RA+ naive T cells. The TCR was taken from a human donor in good health. Some libraries in this study had Jurkat cell RNA spiked in. The CDR3 loop reads CASSSSYTQYF. The CDR3 DNA reads as TGTGCCAGCAGTTCCTCGTATACGCAGTATTTT.